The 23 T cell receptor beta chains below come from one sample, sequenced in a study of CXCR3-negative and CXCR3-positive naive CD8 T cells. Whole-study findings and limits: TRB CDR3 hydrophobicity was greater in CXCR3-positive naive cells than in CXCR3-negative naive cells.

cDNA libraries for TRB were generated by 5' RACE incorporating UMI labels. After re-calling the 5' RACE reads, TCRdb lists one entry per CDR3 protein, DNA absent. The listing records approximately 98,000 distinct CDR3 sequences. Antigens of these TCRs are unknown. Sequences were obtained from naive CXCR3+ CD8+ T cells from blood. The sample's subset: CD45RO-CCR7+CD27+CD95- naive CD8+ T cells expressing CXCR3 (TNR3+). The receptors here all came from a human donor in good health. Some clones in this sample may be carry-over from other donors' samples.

The CDR3 loop is CASSPSTGGGSYNEQFF. This rearrangement joins TRBV19 to TRBJ2-1; TCRdb's assignment of TRBD2 cannot be checked, as there is no DNA. Germline lookup yields CDR1 LNHDA and CDR2 SQIVND (reference sequence). CDR3 length equals 17 residues.

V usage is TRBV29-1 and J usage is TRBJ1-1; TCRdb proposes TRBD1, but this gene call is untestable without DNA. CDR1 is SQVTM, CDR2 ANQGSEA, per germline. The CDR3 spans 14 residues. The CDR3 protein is CSVGQGAANTEAFF.

CDR3 protein: CASSFDQRGVTADTQYF. V and J are TRBV7-6 and TRBJ2-3; TCRdb picks TRBD2, but there is no DNA to check that call. The germline CDR1 and CDR2 sequences are SGHVS and FNYEAQ. This CDR3 region has 17 residues.

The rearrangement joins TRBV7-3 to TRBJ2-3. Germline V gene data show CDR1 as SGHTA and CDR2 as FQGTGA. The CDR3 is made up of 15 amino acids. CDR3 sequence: CTSSLTGFGTDTQYF.

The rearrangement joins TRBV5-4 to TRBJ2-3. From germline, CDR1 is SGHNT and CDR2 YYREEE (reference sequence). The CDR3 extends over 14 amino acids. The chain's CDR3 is CASSLKVSTDTQYF.

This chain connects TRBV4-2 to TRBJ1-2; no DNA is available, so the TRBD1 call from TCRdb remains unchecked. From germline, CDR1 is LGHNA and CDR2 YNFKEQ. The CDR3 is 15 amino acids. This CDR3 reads CASSQVPGLGAGYTF.

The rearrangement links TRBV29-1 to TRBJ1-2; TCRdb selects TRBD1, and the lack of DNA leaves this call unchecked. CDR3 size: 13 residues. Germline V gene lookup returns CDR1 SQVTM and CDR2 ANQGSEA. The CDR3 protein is CSVPPQGHYGYTF.

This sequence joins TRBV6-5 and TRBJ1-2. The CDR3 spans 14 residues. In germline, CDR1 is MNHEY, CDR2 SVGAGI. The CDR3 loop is CASSYSSANYGYTF.

The CDR3 region is CASSQDFGSSYNEQFF. The chain carries TRBV4-3 and TRBJ2-1. Germline V gene lookup returns CDR1 LGHNA and CDR2 YSLEER. The CDR3 totals 16 residues.

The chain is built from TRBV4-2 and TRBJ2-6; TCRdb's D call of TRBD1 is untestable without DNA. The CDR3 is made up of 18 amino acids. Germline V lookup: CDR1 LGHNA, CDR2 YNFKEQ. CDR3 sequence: CASSQDGGLASGANVLTF.

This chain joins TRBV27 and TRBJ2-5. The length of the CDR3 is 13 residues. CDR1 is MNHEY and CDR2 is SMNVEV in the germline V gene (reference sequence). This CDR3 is CASSSPVRETQYF.

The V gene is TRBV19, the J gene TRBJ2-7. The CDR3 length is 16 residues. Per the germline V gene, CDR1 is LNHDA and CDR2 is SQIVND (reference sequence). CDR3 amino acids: CASSISSRHVPSEQYF.

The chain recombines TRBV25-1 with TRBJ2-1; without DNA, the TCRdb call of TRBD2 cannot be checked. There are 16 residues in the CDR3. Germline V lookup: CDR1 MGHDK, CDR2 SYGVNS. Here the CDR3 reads CASSEFLFSGANEQFF. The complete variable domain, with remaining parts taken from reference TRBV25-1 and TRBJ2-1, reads EADIYQTPRYLVIGTGKKITLECSQTMGHDKMYWYQQDPGMELHLIHYSYGVNSTEKGDLSSESTVSRIRTEHFPLTLESARPSHTSQYLCASSEFLFSGANEQFFGPGTRLTVL.

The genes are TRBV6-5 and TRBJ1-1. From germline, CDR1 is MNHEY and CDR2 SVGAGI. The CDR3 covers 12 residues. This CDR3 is CASSTGNTEAFF.

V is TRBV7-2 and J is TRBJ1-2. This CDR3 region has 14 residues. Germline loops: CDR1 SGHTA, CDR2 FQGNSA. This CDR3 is CASSLGQPLYGYTF.

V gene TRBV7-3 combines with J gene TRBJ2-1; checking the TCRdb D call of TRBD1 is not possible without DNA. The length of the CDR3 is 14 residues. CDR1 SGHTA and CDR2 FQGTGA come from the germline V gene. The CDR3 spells CASSWDRGQGEQFF.

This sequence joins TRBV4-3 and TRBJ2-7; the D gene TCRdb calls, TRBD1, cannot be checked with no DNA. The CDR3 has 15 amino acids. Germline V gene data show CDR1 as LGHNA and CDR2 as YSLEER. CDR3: CASSQDTGLSYEQYF.

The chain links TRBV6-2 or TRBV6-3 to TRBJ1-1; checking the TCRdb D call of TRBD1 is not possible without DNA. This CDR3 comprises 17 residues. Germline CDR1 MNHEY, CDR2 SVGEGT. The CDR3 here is CASSYLHGGIMNTEAFF.

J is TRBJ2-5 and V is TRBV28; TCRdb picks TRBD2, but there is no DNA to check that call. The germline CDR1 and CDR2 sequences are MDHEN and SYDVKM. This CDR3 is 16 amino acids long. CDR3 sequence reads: CASSLAGALYQETQYF.

The CDR3 protein is CSVVGRDRGLGYTF. J is TRBJ1-2 and V is TRBV29-1; there is no DNA to check the TCRdb D call of TRBD1. Germline assignment: CDR1 SQVTM and CDR2 ANQGSEA. The CDR3 is 14 amino acids.

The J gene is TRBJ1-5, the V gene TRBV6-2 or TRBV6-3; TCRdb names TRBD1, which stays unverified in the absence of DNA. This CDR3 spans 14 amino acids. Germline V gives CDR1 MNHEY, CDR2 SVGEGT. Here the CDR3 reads CASSGGEAHQPQHF.

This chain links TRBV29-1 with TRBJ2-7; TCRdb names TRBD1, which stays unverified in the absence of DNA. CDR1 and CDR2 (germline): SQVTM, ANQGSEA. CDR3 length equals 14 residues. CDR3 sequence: CSVSGGLSTYEQYF.

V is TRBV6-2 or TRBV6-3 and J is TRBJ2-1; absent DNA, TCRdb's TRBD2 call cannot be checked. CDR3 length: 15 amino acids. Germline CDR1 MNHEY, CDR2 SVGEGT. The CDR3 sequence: CASSYSGELGNEQFF.